What follows is one TCR beta chain and its context. No much larger clone exists at a distance of one base, and base qualities are not known. The germline V gene gives CDR1 as SGHDT and CDR2 as YYEEEE. The CDR3 starts with the cysteine, ends with the phenylalanine, and has 15 residues. The read is trimmed to its CDR3 DNA, 45 bases read in frame from base 1. Relative to germline, V is 4 bases shorter and J is 8 bases shorter, with 21 bases between their ends. Because TCR-alpha and TCR-beta chains were sequenced unpaired, no information on chain pairing was available. The immunoSEQ multiplex PCR assay was used to generate TCR libraries, with TCR-beta and/or TCR-alpha/delta assays applied to each sample. The Illumina high-throughput platform was used to sequence the amplified TCR libraries. On the study's bioinformatics: Clustering and dimensionality reduction relied on pairwise TCRdist distances among GMM-specific receptors from T cells that were either sorted ex vivo or expanded in vitro. Sequence motifs, defined by gene usage and CDR3 content, were tested for enrichment in tetramer-positive compared with tetramer-negative populations. TCRdb re-hosts the immuneACCESS table, in-frame sequences only. Its copies lack some clones; in the studies checked, an unresolved V gene accounts for under half of them, and the cause for the rest is not known. For V, J and clone size, that table is used; D and trimming come from the DNA. The sample includes more than 70,000 clones, with under 95% observed a single time. 1.9% of the sample is held by the ten biggest clonotypes.

These data originate in a study of T cells in tuberculosis listed by TCRdb under 2018. About the study as a whole: To characterize T cells specific for the mycobacterial lipid antigen glucose monomycolate (GMM), the study used CD1B tetramers together with high-throughput TCR immunosequencing. Study-level results and caveats: T cells that bind the CD1B-GMM tetramer with low affinity may have been missed by the stringent sort gate.

Thawed, overnight-rested PBMC were stained with GMM-loaded CD1B tetramer, a Live/Dead dye and anti-CD3, then sorted on a FACS Aria II. The CD1B tetramers were loaded with C32 glucose monomycolate that had been purified from Rhodococcus equi. PBMC used for tetramer sorting had been depleted of CD14-expressing monocytes for a separate study before cryopreservation. From each donor, around 100,000 tetramer-negative cells were also sorted and analyzed side by side with the tetramer-positive cells. Antigen-specific T cells were sorted from several healthy South African adults using GMM-loaded CD1B tetramers.

Recombination linked TRBV5-6 to TRBJ1-1; the D gene is possibly TRBD1, with 6 bases matching. Material for sequencing was CD1b-GMM tetramer-negative cells sorted from PBMCs. The cell subset or site label corresponds to: T cells not binding CD1B-GMM tetramer, sorted from same donor. The TCR originated in an adult woman with latent tuberculosis. The CDR3 in this case is CASSLEQGRALEAFF. The nucleotide sequence is TGTGCCAGCAGCCTCGAACAGGGTCGAGCGCTAGAAGCTTTCTTT.